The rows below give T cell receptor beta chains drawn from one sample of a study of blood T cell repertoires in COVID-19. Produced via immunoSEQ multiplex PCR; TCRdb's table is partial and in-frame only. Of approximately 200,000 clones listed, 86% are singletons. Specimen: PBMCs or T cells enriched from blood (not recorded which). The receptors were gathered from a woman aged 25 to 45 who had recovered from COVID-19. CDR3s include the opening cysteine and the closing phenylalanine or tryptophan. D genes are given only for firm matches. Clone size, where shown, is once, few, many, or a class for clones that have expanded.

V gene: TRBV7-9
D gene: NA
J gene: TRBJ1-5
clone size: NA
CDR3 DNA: TGTGCCAGCACCCCTCAGGGCAGTGATAGCAATCAGCCCCAGCATTTT
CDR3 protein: CASTPQGSDSNQPQHF

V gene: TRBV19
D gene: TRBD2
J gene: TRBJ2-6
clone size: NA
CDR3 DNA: TGTGCCAGTACCAGGACTAGCGGGAGTCTTGGGGCCAACGTCCTGACTTTC
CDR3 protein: CASTRTSGSLGANVLTF

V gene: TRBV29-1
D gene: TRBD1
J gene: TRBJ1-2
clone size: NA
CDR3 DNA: TGCAGCGCCAGGACAGGGGACTATGGCTACACCTTC
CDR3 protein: CSARTGDYGYTF

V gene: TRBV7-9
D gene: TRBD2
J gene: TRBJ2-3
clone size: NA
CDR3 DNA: TGTGCCAGCAGCCGGACTAGCGGGAAGGAGACAGATACGCAGTATTTT
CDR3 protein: CASSRTSGKETDTQYF

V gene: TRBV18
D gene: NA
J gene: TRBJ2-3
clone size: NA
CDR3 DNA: TGTGCCAGCTCACCACCTTCCAGGAGCACAGATACGCAGTATTTT
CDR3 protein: CASSPPSRSTDTQYF

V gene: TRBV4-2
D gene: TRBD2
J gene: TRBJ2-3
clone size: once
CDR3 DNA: TGTGCCAGCAGCCAAGGGGTTCGCGGGAGGGAGGCAGATACGCAGTATTTT
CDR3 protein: CASSQGVRGREADTQYF

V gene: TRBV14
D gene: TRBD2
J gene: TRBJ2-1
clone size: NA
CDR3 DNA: TGTGCCAGCAGCCCAGGACTAGCGGGAGTGGCCAATGAGCAGTTCTTC
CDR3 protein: CASSPGLAGVANEQFF

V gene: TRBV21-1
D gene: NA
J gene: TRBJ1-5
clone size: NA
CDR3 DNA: TGTGCCAGCAGCCGTGGTGACAGGGTTCTTAGCAATCAGCCCCAGCATTTT
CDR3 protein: CASSRGDRVLSNQPQHF

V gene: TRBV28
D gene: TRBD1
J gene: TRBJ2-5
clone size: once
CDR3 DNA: TGTGCCAGCAGTGAGGGACAGACGGCGGATCAAGACCCCCAGTACTTC
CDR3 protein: CASSEGQTADQDPQYF

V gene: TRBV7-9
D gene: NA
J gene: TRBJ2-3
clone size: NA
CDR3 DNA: TGTGCCAGCAGCTTAATGGCGAGGCTAGATACGCAGTATTTT
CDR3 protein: CASSLMARLDTQYF

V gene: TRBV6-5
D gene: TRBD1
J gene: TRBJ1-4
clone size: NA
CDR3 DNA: TGTGCCAGCGGACAGGGGGCTGAAAAACTGTTTTTT
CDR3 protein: CASGQGAEKLFF

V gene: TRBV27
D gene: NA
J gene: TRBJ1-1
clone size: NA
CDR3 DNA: TGTGCCAGCAGTTTAGACAGCTACACTGAAGCTTTCTTT
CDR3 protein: CASSLDSYTEAFF

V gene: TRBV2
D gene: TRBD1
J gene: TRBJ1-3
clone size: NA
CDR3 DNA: TGTGCCATCTTCTTTACAGGGGAAACTGGAAACACCATATATTTT
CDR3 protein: CAIFFTGETGNTIYF

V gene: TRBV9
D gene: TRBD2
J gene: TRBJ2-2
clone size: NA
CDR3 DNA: TGTGCCAGCAGCGTACAACCTAGCGGGAGAAGCACCGGGGAGCTGTTTTTT
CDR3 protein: CASSVQPSGRSTGELFF

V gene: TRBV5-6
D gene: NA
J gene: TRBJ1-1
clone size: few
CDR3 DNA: TGTGCCAGCAGGGGGGGAGGCACTGAAGCTTTCTTT
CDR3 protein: CASRGGGTEAFF

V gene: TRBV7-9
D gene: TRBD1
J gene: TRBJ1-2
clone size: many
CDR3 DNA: TGTGCCAGCAGCTTAGCCTCCGGGACAGGGGGGGGCGGCTACACCTTC
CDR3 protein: CASSLASGTGGGGYTF

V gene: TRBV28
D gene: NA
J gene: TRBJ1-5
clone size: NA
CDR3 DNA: TGTGCCAGCAGTTTCCGCAGGGATAGCAATCAGCCCCAGCATTTT
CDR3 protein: CASSFRRDSNQPQHF

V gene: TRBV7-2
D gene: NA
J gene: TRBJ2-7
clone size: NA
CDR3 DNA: TGTGCCAGCAGCTCCCTCCCCGGGGGGCAGTACTTC
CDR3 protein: CASSSLPGGQYF

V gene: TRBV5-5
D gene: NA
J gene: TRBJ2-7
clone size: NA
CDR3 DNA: TGTGCCAGCAGCTTGCGGCAGGGAAGCTCCTACGAGCAGTACTTC
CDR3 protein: CASSLRQGSSYEQYF

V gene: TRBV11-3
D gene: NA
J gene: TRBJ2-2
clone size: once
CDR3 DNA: TGTGCCAGCAGATCCTCGGGCGGGGAGCTGTTTTTT
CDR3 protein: CASRSSGGELFF

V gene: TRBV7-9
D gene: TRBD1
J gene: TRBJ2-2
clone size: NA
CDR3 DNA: TGTGCCAGCAGCTTAGGAGGGACAGCGAACACCGGGGAGCTGTTTTTT
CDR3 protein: CASSLGGTANTGELFF

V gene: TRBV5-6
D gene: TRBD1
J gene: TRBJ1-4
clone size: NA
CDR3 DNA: TGTGCCAGCAGCTCGGACAGGGCAATCACAACTAATGAAAAACTGTTTTTT
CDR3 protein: CASSSDRAITTNEKLFF

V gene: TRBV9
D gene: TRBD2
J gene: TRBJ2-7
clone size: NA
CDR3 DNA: TGTGCCAGCAGCGTAGGTCCTAGCGGGATCAACGAGCAGTACTTC
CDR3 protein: CASSVGPSGINEQYF

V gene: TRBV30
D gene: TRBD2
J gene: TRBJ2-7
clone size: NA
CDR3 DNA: TGTGCCTGGAGTGTAAGCGAACTAGCGGGAGAGACTGGGCAGTACTTC
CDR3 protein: CAWSVSELAGETGQYF

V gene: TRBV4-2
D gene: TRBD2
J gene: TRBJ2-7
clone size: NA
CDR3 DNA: TGTGCCAGCAGCCAAGAAAATAGCGGGAGTAACTACGAGCAGTACTTC
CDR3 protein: CASSQENSGSNYEQYF

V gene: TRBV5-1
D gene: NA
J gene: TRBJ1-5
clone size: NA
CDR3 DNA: TGCGCCAGCAGCCTCGGGACTCTTAATCAGCCCCAGCATTTT
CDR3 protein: CASSLGTLNQPQHF

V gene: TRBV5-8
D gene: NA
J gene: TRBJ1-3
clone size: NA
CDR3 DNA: TGTGCCAGCAGCTTGAGACTCAACTCTGGAAACACCATATATTTT
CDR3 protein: CASSLRLNSGNTIYF

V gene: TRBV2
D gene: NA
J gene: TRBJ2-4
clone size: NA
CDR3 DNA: TGTGCCAGCAGTGAAACCGCCCCAACGAACCAGCGGGTTTTGGCCAAAAACATTCAGTACTTC
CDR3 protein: CASSETAPTNQRVLAKNIQYF

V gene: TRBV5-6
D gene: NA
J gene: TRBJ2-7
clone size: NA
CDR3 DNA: TGTGCCAGCAGCTTGGGCTCGGGATACGAGCAGTACTTC
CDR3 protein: CASSLGSGYEQYF

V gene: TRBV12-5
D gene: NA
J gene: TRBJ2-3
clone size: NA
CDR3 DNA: TGTGCTAGTGGGAGCTCAGATACGCAGTATTTT
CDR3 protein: CASGSSDTQYF

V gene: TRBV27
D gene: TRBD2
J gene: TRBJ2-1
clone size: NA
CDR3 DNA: TGTGCCAGCCATCTAGCGGGGTACAATGAGCAGTTCTTC
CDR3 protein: CASHLAGYNEQFF

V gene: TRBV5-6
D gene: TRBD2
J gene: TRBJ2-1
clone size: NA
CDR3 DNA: TGTGCCAGCAGCATAGGACTAGCGGGAGGGCTCGATGAGCAGTTCTTC
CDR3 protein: CASSIGLAGGLDEQFF

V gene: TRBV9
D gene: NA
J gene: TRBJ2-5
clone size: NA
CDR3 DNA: TGTGCCAGCAGCGTGGGTCAAACCGGGGAGACCCAGTACTTC
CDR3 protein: CASSVGQTGETQYF

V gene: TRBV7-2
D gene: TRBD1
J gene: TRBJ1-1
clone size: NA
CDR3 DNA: TGTGCCAGCAGCCCCGGGACAGGAACGAACACTGAAGCTTTCTTT
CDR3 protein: CASSPGTGTNTEAFF

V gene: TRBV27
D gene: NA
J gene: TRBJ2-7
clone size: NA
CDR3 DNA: TGTGCCAGCAGTTTAGCGGGGAGATCCTACGAGCAGTACTTC
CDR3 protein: CASSLAGRSYEQYF

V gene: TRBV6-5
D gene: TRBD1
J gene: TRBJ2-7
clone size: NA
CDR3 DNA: TGTGCCAGCAGAGACCGGGACAGGGGGCGAACATCTTCTTTC
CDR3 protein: CASRDRDRGRTSSF

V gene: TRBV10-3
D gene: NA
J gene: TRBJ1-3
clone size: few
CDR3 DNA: TGTGCCACCCTGAGTGGGGGCCTATCTGGAAACACCATATATTTT
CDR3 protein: CATLSGGLSGNTIYF

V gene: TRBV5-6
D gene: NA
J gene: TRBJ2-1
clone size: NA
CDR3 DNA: TGTGCCAGCAGCCCGGGACTTGACGTCGTCAATGAGCAGTTCTTC
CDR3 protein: CASSPGLDVVNEQFF

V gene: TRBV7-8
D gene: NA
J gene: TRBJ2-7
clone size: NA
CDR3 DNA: TGTGCCAGCAGCTTAGTGTCGGGAGTGGGCGACGAGCAGTACTTC
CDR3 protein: CASSLVSGVGDEQYF

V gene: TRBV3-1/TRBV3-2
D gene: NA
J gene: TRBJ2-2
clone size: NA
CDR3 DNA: TGTGCCAGCAGCCAAGATGGGTCTCGGGAGAACACCGGGGAGCTGTTTTTT
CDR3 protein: CASSQDGSRENTGELFF

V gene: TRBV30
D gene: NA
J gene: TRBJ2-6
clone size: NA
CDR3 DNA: TGTGCCTGGAGCCTGACAGCCCGCGGGGCCAACGTCCTGACTTTC
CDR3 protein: CAWSLTARGANVLTF

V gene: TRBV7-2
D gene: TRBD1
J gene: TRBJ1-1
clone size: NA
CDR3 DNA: TGTGCCAGCAGCGAACAGGGGACTCGAACTGAAGCTTTCTTT
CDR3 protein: CASSEQGTRTEAFF

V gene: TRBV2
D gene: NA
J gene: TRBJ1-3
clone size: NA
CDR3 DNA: TGTGCCAGCAGGGAACTGGGCCCTATCTCTGGAAACACCATATATTTT
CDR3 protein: CASRELGPISGNTIYF

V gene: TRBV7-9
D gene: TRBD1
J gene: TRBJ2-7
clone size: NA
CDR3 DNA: TGTGCCAGCAGCTTAATTGGGACAGGGAGCCACGAGCAGTACTTC
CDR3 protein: CASSLIGTGSHEQYF

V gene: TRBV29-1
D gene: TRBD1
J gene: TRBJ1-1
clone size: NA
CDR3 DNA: TGCAGCGTTGAAGAGTCCAGGGGGTGGACTGAAGCTTTCTTT
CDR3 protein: CSVEESRGWTEAFF

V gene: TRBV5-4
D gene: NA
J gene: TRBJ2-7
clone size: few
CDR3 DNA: TGTGCCAGCAGCCCCCGGGGGCGCGGGAGAGAGGACGAGCAGTACTTC
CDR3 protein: CASSPRGRGREDEQYF

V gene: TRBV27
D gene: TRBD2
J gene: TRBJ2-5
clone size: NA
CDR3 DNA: TGTGCCAGCAACTTCCTCGGGACTAGCGGGGGCCAAGAGACCCAGTACTTC
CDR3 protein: CASNFLGTSGGQETQYF

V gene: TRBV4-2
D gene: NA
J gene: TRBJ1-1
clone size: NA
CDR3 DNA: TGTGCCAGCAGCCAAGATCTGACAGTGAACACTGAAGCTTTCTTT
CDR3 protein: CASSQDLTVNTEAFF

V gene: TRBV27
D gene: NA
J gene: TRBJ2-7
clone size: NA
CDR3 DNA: TGTGCCAGCAGTTGGGGGGGCGGCGAGCAGTACTTC
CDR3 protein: CASSWGGGEQYF

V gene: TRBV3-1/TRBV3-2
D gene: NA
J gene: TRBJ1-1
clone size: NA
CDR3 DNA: TGTGCCAGCAGCCAAGATAGGTGGGCCCTACAAGAAGCTTTCTTT
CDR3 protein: CASSQDRWALQEAFF

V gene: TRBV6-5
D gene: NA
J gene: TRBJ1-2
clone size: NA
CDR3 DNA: TGTGCCAGCAGTTACGTCGGGGGTCTGAACTATGGCTACACCTTC
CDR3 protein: CASSYVGGLNYGYTF

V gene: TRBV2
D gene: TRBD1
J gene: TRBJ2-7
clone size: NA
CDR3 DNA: TGTGCCAGCAGGGGACAGGCGACCTACGAGCAGTACTTC
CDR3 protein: CASRGQATYEQYF